The T cell receptor (beta chain) under discussion was sequenced for a study of cytomegalovirus exposure and HLA in healthy donors. With regard to this clone: Its antigen is not known.

PCR used 60 Vbeta primers and 13 Jbeta primers. Clones were sequenced by immunoSEQ multiplex PCR, and TCRdb holds only the in-frame ones, with some missing. The sample shows under 200,000 clones, 68% of them seen only once. The study, taken as a whole, reports: A later analysis found common viral pathogens apparently linked to several of the most significant clusters. Specificity for CMV antigens was confirmed in vitro for three of the CMV-associated chains.

Trimming removed 0 bases at V and 3 bases at J, with 11 bases between. The CDR3 is 15 residues long. Germline CDR1 is MGHRA and CDR2 is YSYEKL. This chain connects TRBV4-1 to TRBJ2-5; possible D gene TRBD2, 6 bases. This clonotype was obtained from a woman aged 35 to 49 in good health and CMV-seropositive. Source material: PBMCs. As DNA, the CDR3 is TGCGCCAGCAGCCAAGATACTACGGGGGAAGAGACCCAGTACTTC. Its translation: CASSQDTTGEETQYF.